This T cell receptor (beta chain) stems from a study of shared clonotypes between healthy human individuals. Adult Caucasians living in Nashville, Tennessee made up all of the donors. Trimming removed 2 bases at V and 6 bases at J, with 8 bases between. Per the germline V gene, CDR1 is WSHSY and CDR2 is SAAADI. This CDR3 is built from 12 residues. Using immunoSEQ multiplex PCR, the repertoire was profiled, and TCRdb retains in-frame clones only, with some absent. The sample records roughly 490,000 clones, around 79% being singletons. V gene TRBV10-2 combines with J gene TRBJ2-7; D gene uncertain. The material sequenced was PBMCs. The TCR sequence derives from a woman in her thirties or forties in good health. Some clones in this sample may be carry-over from other donors' samples. The CDR3 protein is CASSEGAPEQYF. The CDR3, as DNA: TGCGCCAGCAGTGAGGGTGCTCCCGAGCAGTACTTC.